These 27 T cell receptor beta chains were sequenced from one sample in a study of CD8 T cells in ankylosing spondylitis. TCRdb re-called the 5' RACE reads with MiXCR, one entry per CDR3 protein. The data show hundreds of thousands of distinct CDR3 sequences, roughly 24% seen once. The specimen was blood, either unsorted or a sorted T cell fraction (not recorded which). The receptors derive from a male donor with ankylosing spondylitis or in good health (not recorded which).

In this sample, this clonotype turned up many times. The chain recombines TRBV11-2 with TRBJ1-5; D is undetermined. The CDR3 sequence is 19 residues long. With 1 base removed from V and 0 bases from J, the gap between germline ends came to 19 bases. Germline CDR1 reads SGHAT; CDR2 reads FQNNGV. The chain's CDR3 is CASSLGRAQRSYSNQPQHF. In DNA, the CDR3 is TGTGCCAGCAGCTTAGGAAGGGCCCAGAGATCTTATAGCAATCAGCCCCAGCATTTT.

This clonotype was recorded a few times. This chain uses TRBV29-1 with TRBJ2-1; D may be TRBD2 (5 bases). From germline, CDR1 is SQVTM and CDR2 ANQGSEA. Trimming cost V 1 base and J 8 bases, with 9 bases left between them. This CDR3 comprises 12 residues. CDR3 residues: CSVEGGSDEQFF. CDR3 nucleotides: TGCAGCGTTGAAGGAGGTAGCGATGAGCAGTTCTTC.

This clonotype has ten or more counts. J is TRBJ2-3 and V is TRBV4-2; TRBD2 might be the D (5 bases). CDR3 size: 16 residues. Germline V gene data show CDR1 as LGHNA and CDR2 as YNFKEQ. Between the trimmed V and J ends, which lost 0 bases and 6 bases, there was a span of 16 bases. CDR3 amino acids: CASSQDLAGSRDTQYF. In DNA form, the CDR3 reads TGTGCCAGCAGCCAAGATCTCGCGGGCAGCAGGGATACGCAGTATTTT.

This clonotype was detected ten times or more. This CDR3 reads CASSKGQGAYKNEQFF. The CDR3 bases are TGTGCCAGCAGCAAGGGACAGGGGGCTTATAAGAATGAGCAGTTCTTC. The genes are TRBV5-6 and TRBJ2-1; 12 nucleotides agree with TRBD1. This CDR3 contains 16 residues. Germline CDR1 SGHDT, CDR2 YYEEEE. Germline trimming cut 4 bases from V and 7 bases from J; bases unmatched to any gene: 9.

As for this clonotype: A single base separates this from a much larger clone, so it may be a read error. The rearrangement links TRBV24-1 to TRBJ2-3; D call uncertain. The V end was cut by 3 bases, the J end by 6 bases, with 9 bases between. This CDR3 spans 13 amino acids. Looked up from germline, CDR1 is KGHDR and CDR2 is SFDVKD. The CDR3 loop reads CATSDRPTDTQYF. In nucleotides, the CDR3 is TGTGCCACCAGTGATAGGCCCACGGATACGCAGTATTTT.

J is TRBJ1-5 and V is TRBV6-5; D gene unclear. The V end lost 4 bases, the J end lost 6 bases, and 13 bases lay between the germline ends. CDR3 length equals 14 residues. Germline assignment: CDR1 MNHEY and CDR2 SVGAGI. The chain's CDR3 is CASSWQASGQPQHF. The CDR3 coding sequence is TGTGCCAGCAGTTGGCAGGCGTCGGGTCAGCCCCAGCATTTT.

In its sample, this clonotype was seen a few times. In nucleotides, the CDR3 is TGTGCCAGCAGTTCCCTACCGGAGCTATCGACAGGCTTAACTGGAAACACCATATATTTT. Its protein is CASSSLPELSTGLTGNTIYF. The rearrangement uses TRBV6-2 or TRBV6-3 and TRBJ1-3, with D maybe TRBD1 (6 bases). Germline-derived CDR1 and CDR2 are MNHEY and SVGEGT. This CDR3 spans 20 amino acids. Trimming shortened V by 4 bases and J by 2 bases, and 27 bases separated the two germline ends.

V is TRBV20-1 and J is TRBJ2-4; TRBD2 is a possible D gene (5 bases). There are 12 residues in the CDR3. Trimming stripped 6 bases from V and 7 bases from J, with 13 bases between. Per the germline V gene, CDR1 is DFQATT and CDR2 is SNEGSKA (reference sequence). Here the CDR3 DNA reads TGCAGTGCAAAAGCGGAAAAGAACATTCAGTACTTC. Residues: CSAKAEKNIQYF.

This rearrangement joins TRBV6-5 to TRBJ2-7, with D possibly TRBD2 on 6 matching bases. Looked up from germline, CDR1 is MNHEY and CDR2 is SVGAGI. The CDR3 runs 16 residues. The V end was cut by 0 bases, the J end by 4 bases, with 16 bases between. The CDR3 sequence is CASSYSGGMFLYEQYF. The CDR3 bases are TGTGCCAGCAGTTACTCCGGGGGTATGTTCCTATACGAGCAGTACTTC.

The chain links TRBV12-3 or TRBV12-4 to TRBJ2-3; possible D gene TRBD2, 6 bases. Between the trimmed V and J ends, which lost 2 bases and 0 bases, there was a span of 12 bases. This CDR3 has 16 residues. CDR3 amino acids: CASSLWPSDSTDTQYF. CDR3 bases: TGTGCCAGCAGTTTATGGCCTAGCGATAGCACAGATACGCAGTATTTT.

This clonotype was counted many times. The chain couples TRBV14 to TRBJ2-3; 9 nucleotides agree with TRBD2. This CDR3 contains 14 residues. Germline-derived CDR1 and CDR2 are SGHDN and FVKESK. The V segment lost 5 bases and the J segment 6 bases; nucleotides outside the gene matches: 6. The CDR3 sequence is CASSVAGVMDTQYF. As DNA, the CDR3 is TGTGCCAGCAGCGTAGCGGGAGTAATGGATACGCAGTATTTT.

This clonotype came up many times. This rearrangement joins TRBV2 to TRBJ2-1; TRBD1 matches at 7 bases. The CDR3 sequence is 13 residues long. J lost 6 bases, V lost 6 bases, and 5 bases had no gene match. CDR1 SNHLY and CDR2 FYNNEI come from the germline V gene. The CDR3 loop reads CASRQTGPNEQFF. The DNA of the CDR3 is TGTGCCAGCAGACAGACAGGGCCCAATGAGCAGTTCTTC.

In its sample, this clonotype was seen a few times. This chain connects TRBV20-1 to TRBJ2-7; D remains ambiguous. V was clipped by 6 bases and J by 2 bases, with 20 bases between them. The CDR3 has 15 residues. The germline CDR1 and CDR2 sequences are DFQATT and SNEGSKA (reference sequence). The CDR3 loop reads CSAHYDGRKAYEQYF. The CDR3 nucleotides read TGCAGTGCGCACTATGACGGTAGAAAAGCCTACGAGCAGTACTTC.

This clonotype was seen at least ten times. The rearrangement uses TRBV5-1 and TRBJ1-1, with TRBD1 matching over 7 bases. Looked up from germline, CDR1 is SGHRS and CDR2 is YFSETQ. The CDR3 length is 15 residues. V was clipped by 0 bases and J by 5 bases; unmatched bases: 7. CDR3 in DNA: TGCGCCAGCAGCTTGGGGGACAGACTAGGGACTGAAGCTTTCTTT. Translated, it gives CASSLGDRLGTEAFF.

This clonotype was observed at least ten times. The CDR3 sequence: CSARITESGNQPQHF. In DNA, the CDR3 is TGCAGTGCTAGAATAACGGAGTCGGGCAATCAGCCCCAGCATTTT. This rearrangement joins TRBV20-1 to TRBJ1-5; no definite D call. This CDR3 is 15 amino acids long. V was trimmed by 2 bases and J by 2 bases, leaving 13 bases between them. The germline V gene has CDR1 DFQATT and CDR2 SNEGSKA (reference sequence).

There are many counts of this clonotype. DNA of the CDR3: TGTGCCAGCAGCCAGAGGTCACAGGGGAAAAAAACCACCTACAATGAGCAGTTCTTC. Amino acids: CASSQRSQGKKTTYNEQFF. The V call is TRBV11-1, the J call TRBJ2-1, with 7 bases aligning to TRBD1. Trimming at V came to 5 bases and at J to 2 bases, leaving 18 bases not matched to a gene. The germline V gene encodes CDR1 SGHAT and CDR2 FQDESV (reference sequence). This CDR3 comprises 19 residues.

This clonotype showed up many times. This CDR3 is CSASAILGQRYEQYF. The CDR3 bases are TGCAGTGCTAGTGCAATTCTGGGACAGAGATACGAGCAGTACTTC. The V and J genes are TRBV20-1 and TRBJ2-7; TRBD1 aligns across 7 bases. The CDR3 extends over 15 amino acids. Germline-derived CDR1 and CDR2 are DFQATT and SNEGSKA (reference sequence). Losses at the gene ends were 3 bases for V and 4 bases for J; bases not matched to a gene: 12.

This clonotype has a count of ten or more. The chain is built from TRBV2 and TRBJ1-2, with TRBD1 as a possible D gene (5 bases). V lost 4 bases and J lost 0, with 6 bases in between. From germline, CDR1 is SNHLY and CDR2 FYNNEI. This CDR3 is built from 13 residues. The CDR3 is CASSAGSNYGYTF. The CDR3 DNA reads as TGTGCCAGCAGTGCAGGGTCTAACTATGGCTACACCTTC. Full variable domain (missing parts from reference TRBV2 and TRBJ1-2): EPEVTQTPSHQVTQMGQEVILRCVPISNHLYFYWYRQILGQKVEFLVSFYNNEISEKSEIFDDQFSVERPDGSNFTLKIRSTKLEDSAMYFCASSAGSNYGYTFGSGTRLTVV.

CDR3 region: CSAKLGFAGVYEQYF. Written as DNA, the CDR3 is TGCAGTGCTAAACTCGGATTCGCGGGAGTCTACGAGCAGTACTTC. The genes are TRBV20-1 and TRBJ2-7, with TRBD2 identical over 7 bases. CDR3 length: 15 residues. Germline CDR1 reads DFQATT; CDR2 reads SNEGSKA (reference sequence). V trimming: 4 bases; J trimming: 3 bases; junction bases outside the gene matches: 12.

This clonotype occurred many times. The genes are TRBV12-3 or TRBV12-4 and TRBJ2-5; D possibly corresponds to TRBD1 (6 bases). Between the trimmed V and J ends, which lost 5 bases and 0 bases, there was a span of 16 bases. The CDR3 runs 16 residues. The CDR3 region is CASSPSGTPNQETQYF. The CDR3 nucleotides are TGTGCCAGCAGTCCCTCCGGGACACCTAACCAAGAGACCCAGTACTTC.

The chain joins TRBV4-1 to TRBJ2-2; 7 nucleotides agree with TRBD2. The CDR3 is 16 amino acids. Germline CDR1 reads MGHRA; CDR2 reads YSYEKL. Trimming at V came to 4 bases and at J to 7 bases, leaving 12 bases not matched to a gene. The CDR3, as DNA: TGCGCCAGCAGCCTAAACGTCGGGAGGAGCCACGGGGAGCTGTTTTTT. This gives the protein CASSLNVGRSHGELFF.

This clonotype was observed at least ten times. The rearrangement links TRBV20-1 to TRBJ1-5; D is undetermined. From germline, CDR1 is DFQATT and CDR2 SNEGSKA (reference sequence). V gave up 3 bases and J gave up 0 bases, with 9 bases separating them. CDR3 length equals 14 residues. Written as DNA, the CDR3 is TGCAGTGCTAGCGGGCAGTATAGCAATCAGCCCCAGCATTTT. This sequence encodes CSASGQYSNQPQHF.

This clonotype was seen many times. This chain links TRBV29-1 with TRBJ2-1, with 10 bases identical to TRBD2. The CDR3 extends over 16 amino acids. V lost 3 bases, J lost 9 bases, and 14 bases stayed unmatched. Germline V gene sequence: CDR1 SQVTM, CDR2 ANQGSEA. Here the CDR3 reads CSVEVASGSYAGEQFF. The CDR3 DNA reads TGCAGCGTTGAGGTGGCTAGCGGGAGCTATGCCGGTGAGCAGTTCTTC.

The genes are TRBV4-1 and TRBJ1-5; D might be TRBD1 (5 bases). V lost 4 bases to trimming and J lost 4 bases, with 11 bases between them. The CDR3 consists of 14 residues. CDR1 is MGHRA, CDR2 YSYEKL, per germline. CDR3 sequence: CASSPDSRNQPQHF. In nucleotides, the CDR3 is TGCGCCAGCAGCCCCGACAGTCGAAATCAGCCCCAGCATTTT.

Concerning this clonotype itself: A read error may be the cause here, since a much bigger clone is one base away. The rearrangement joins TRBV3-1 to TRBJ2-4; D possibly matches TRBD1 or TRBD2 (6 bases each). The J call may be mistaken, given a closer DNA end match to TRBJ2-1. Germline loops: CDR1 LGHDT, CDR2 YNNKEL (reference sequence). The CDR3 length is 15 residues. The DNA of the CDR3 is TGTGCCAGCAGCCCCATGAAGGGGGGAAAAAACATTCAGTTCTTC. Its translation is CASSPMKGGKNIQFF.

The chain uses TRBV10-3 and TRBJ1-2; D is uncertain. This CDR3 is 13 amino acids long. The V and J ends lost 6 bases and 0 bases respectively, with 8 bases between them. Germline V gene sequence: CDR1 ENHRY, CDR2 SYGVKD. This CDR3 reads CAIRAPSNYGYTF. In DNA, the CDR3 is TGTGCCATCAGGGCACCCTCTAACTATGGCTACACCTTC.

This clonotype was recorded many times. V usage is TRBV5-1 and J usage is TRBJ2-5, with 9 bases that match TRBD1. The CDR3 has 15 amino acids. Germline values: CDR1 SGHRS, CDR2 YFSETQ. With V trimmed by 4 bases and J by 5 bases, 9 bases remained unmatched. The CDR3 here is CASSRTGGSAETQYF. As DNA, the CDR3 is TGCGCCAGCAGCCGAACAGGGGGCTCTGCGGAGACCCAGTACTTC.